This T cell receptor beta chain was found in a study of control samples from healthy donors and cancer patients. Clones were sequenced by immunoSEQ multiplex PCR, and TCRdb holds only the in-frame ones, with some missing. The data contain roughly 170,000 clones, approximately 94% of them singletons. The clonotype originates from a woman aged 18 to 35 in good health. The sample comprised blood.

The CDR3 loop is CASSLGFDTYEQYF. The CDR3 DNA reads TGTGCCAGCAGCTTAGGTTTTGACACCTACGAGCAGTACTTC. The chain recombines TRBV11-2 with TRBJ2-7; D unresolved. Trimming removed 1 base from V and 2 bases from J, with 9 bases in between. This CDR3 has 14 residues. Germline-derived CDR1 and CDR2 are SGHAT and FQNNGV.